The rows below give T cell receptor beta chains drawn from one sample of a study of T cell responses to AZD1222 COVID-19 vaccine. TCRdb keeps only in-frame clones here, not all; method: immunoSEQ multiplex PCR. The sample consists of around 100,000 clones, about 93% of them appearing once. Sequencing was performed on peripheral blood, taken on day 0 of AZD1222 vaccination. The source is an adult in good health. CDR3s include the opening cysteine and the closing phenylalanine or tryptophan. D genes are given only for firm matches. Rows give clone size only sometimes, using once, few, many, or a class for an expanded clone.

-,TRBV10-3,TRBJ2-7,-,CAISTFVTSEQYF,TGTGCCATCAGCACCTTTGTGACCAGCGAGCAGTACTTC
-,TRBV7-9,TRBJ2-7,TRBD2,CASSLLGGPQHEQYF,TGTGCCAGCAGCTTATTGGGAGGGCCCCAACACGAGCAGTACTTC
-,TRBV5-1,TRBJ1-1,-,CASSLDSTNTEAFF,TGCGCCAGCAGCTTGGACAGTACGAACACTGAAGCTTTCTTT
-,TRBV27,TRBJ2-7,TRBD1,CASSPDRGEQYF,TGTGCCAGCAGCCCGGACAGGGGTGAGCAGTACTTC
-,TRBV29-1,TRBJ2-1,-,CSVFAQPNEQFF,TGCAGCGTTTTTGCTCAGCCCAATGAGCAGTTCTTC
-,TRBV19,TRBJ2-2,TRBD2,CASSTLAGNTGELFF,TGTGCCAGTAGTACTTTAGCGGGAAACACCGGGGAGCTGTTTTTT
-,TRBV25-1,TRBJ1-4,-,CASSARTAGDEKLFF,TGTGCCAGCAGCGCTCGGACCGCGGGGGATGAAAAACTGTTTTTT
-,TRBV10-3,TRBJ2-3,-,CAISGTGSDTQYF,TGTGCCATCAGTGGAACAGGGTCAGATACGCAGTATTTT
once,TRBV6-5,TRBJ1-3,-,CASSRTGNTIYF,TGTGCCAGCAGCCGGACAGGAAACACCATATATTTT
-,TRBV19,TRBJ2-6,-,CASSAGYSSGANVLTF,TGTGCCAGTAGTGCAGGTTACAGCTCTGGGGCCAACGTCCTGACTTTC
once,TRBV11-3,TRBJ1-4,TRBD1,CASSLAQGARREKLFF,TGTGCCAGCAGCTTGGCACAGGGGGCGCGTCGTGAAAAACTGTTTTTT
-,TRBV7-6,TRBJ2-2,TRBD1,CASSSWTGAETGELFF,TGTGCCAGCAGCTCGTGGACAGGGGCGGAAACCGGGGAGCTGTTTTTT
-,TRBV27,TRBJ2-7,TRBD1,CASSAGTGSYEQYF,TGTGCCAGCTCAGCCGGGACAGGTTCCTACGAGCAGTACTTC
-,TRBV5-4,TRBJ1-2,-,CASSSGQLYGYTF,TGTGCCAGCAGTAGCGGACAGTTGTATGGCTACACCTTC
-,TRBV6-1,TRBJ2-3,TRBD2,CASSELAGDSDTQYF,TGTGCCAGCAGTGAACTAGCGGGAGATTCAGATACGCAGTATTTT
large,TRBV6-4,TRBJ2-3,TRBD2,CASSDSNSGGDTQYF,TGTGCCAGCAGTGACTCGAATAGCGGGGGAGATACGCAGTATTTT
-,TRBV28,TRBJ1-2,TRBD1,CASSSPMTGLFYGYTF,TGTGCCAGCAGTTCCCCTATGACAGGGCTCTTCTATGGCTACACCTTC
-,TRBV5-5,TRBJ1-2,TRBD1,CASSPAAGGYGYTF,TGTGCCAGCAGCCCAGCGGCAGGGGGCTATGGCTACACCTTC
-,TRBV7-9,TRBJ2-5,TRBD2,CASSDTGTSGINQETQYF,TGTGCCAGCAGCGACACCGGGACTAGCGGGATCAACCAAGAGACCCAGTACTTC
-,TRBV6-5,TRBJ1-2,-,CASKVTGDHGYTF,TGTGCCAGCAAGGTAACAGGCGATCATGGCTACACCTTC
-,TRBV7-9,TRBJ1-6,-,CASSPGTHNSPLHF,TGTGCCAGCAGCCCAGGGACTCATAATTCACCCCTCCACTTT
-,TRBV18,TRBJ2-1,TRBD2,CASSPGTSAYNEQFF,TGTGCCAGCTCACCAGGGACTAGCGCATACAATGAGCAGTTCTTC
-,TRBV5-6,TRBJ1-3,-,CASSPGVPYSGNTIYF,TGTGCCAGCAGCCCAGGGGTCCCGTACTCTGGAAACACCATATATTTT
-,TRBV30,TRBJ2-2,-,CAWTTAYAGELFF,TGTGCCTGGACAACGGCTTACGCCGGGGAGCTGTTTTTT
once,TRBV11-2,TRBJ2-7,-,CASSLDRGYEQYF,TGTGCCAGCAGCTTAGACAGGGGATACGAGCAGTACTTC
-,TRBV9,TRBJ2-1,-,CASSVPGLPPNNEQFF,TGTGCCAGCAGCGTACCGGGACTGCCTCCGAACAATGAGCAGTTCTTC
few,TRBV6-1,TRBJ1-1,-,CASSEFSGAVTEAFF,TGTGCCAGCAGTGAATTCTCGGGGGCCGTTACTGAAGCTTTCTTT
-,TRBV11-2,TRBJ1-5,-,CASSLTGSNQPQHF,TGTGCCAGCAGCTTGACCGGTAGCAATCAGCCCCAGCATTTT
-,TRBV27,TRBJ2-7,TRBD2,CASSRLRGSSYEQYF,TGTGCCAGCAGTCGACTACGCGGGAGCTCCTACGAGCAGTACTTC
-,TRBV11-2,TRBJ1-3,-,CASSLDYGNTIYF,TGTGCCAGCAGCTTAGATTATGGAAACACCATATATTTT
-,TRBV28,TRBJ2-7,-,CASSEMGSREQYF,TGTGCCAGCAGTGAAATGGGTTCGAGGGAGCAGTACTTC